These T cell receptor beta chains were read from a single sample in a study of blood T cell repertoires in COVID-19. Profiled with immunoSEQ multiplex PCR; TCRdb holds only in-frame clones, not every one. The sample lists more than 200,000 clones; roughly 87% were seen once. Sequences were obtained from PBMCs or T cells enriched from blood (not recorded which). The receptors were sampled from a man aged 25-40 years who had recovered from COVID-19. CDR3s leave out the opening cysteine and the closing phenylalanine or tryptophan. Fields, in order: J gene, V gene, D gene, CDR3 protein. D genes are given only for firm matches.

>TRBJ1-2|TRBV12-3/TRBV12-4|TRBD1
ASSPRTGDGYT
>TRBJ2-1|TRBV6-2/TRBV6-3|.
ASSYSNTTYNEQF
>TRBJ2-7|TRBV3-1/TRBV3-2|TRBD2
ASSHGTTNYEQY
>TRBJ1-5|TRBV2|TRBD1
ASSLNGQGYSNQPQH
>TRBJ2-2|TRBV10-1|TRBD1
ASSGTGTGELF
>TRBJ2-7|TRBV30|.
ACLVGALSYEQY
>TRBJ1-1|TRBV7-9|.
ASSPTVNTEAF
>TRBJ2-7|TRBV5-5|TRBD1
ASSSGQGAGEQY
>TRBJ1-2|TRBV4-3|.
ASSQERGMAGYT
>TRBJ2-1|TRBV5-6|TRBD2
ASSLLRTSGSSYNEQF
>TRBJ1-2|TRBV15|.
ATSRDSRVGYGYT
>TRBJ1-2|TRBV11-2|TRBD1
ASSLEEGADGYT
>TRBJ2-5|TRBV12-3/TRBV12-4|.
ASSRTSQETQY
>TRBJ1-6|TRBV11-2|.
ASSLDRGFNSPLH
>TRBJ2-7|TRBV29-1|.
SVSLYSYEQY
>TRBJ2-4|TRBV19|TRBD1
ASSMWTGLEPKNIQY
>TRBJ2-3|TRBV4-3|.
ASSQEGTPFLTDTQY
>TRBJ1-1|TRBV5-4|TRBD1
ASSVTGSTEAF
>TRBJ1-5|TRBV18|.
ASSTSGVQPQH
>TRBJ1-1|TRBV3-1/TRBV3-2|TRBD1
ASSQDQGAAAF
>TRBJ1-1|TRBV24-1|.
ATSRGSTEAF
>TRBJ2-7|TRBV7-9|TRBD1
ASSLTGHSYEQY
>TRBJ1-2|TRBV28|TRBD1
ASSAPGQGGYGYT
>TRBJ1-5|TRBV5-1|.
ASSLASGQPQH
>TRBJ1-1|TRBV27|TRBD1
ASRSDRQGITGTEAF
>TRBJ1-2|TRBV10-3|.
AISESRGYGYT
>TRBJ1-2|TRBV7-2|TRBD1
ASSPGQGVNYGYT
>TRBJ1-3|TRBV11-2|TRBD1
ASSPGQVLTGNTIY
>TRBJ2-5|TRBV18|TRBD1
ASRPGQGLGETQY
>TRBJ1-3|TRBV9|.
ASSTTVTSSGNTIY
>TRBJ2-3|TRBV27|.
ASSLQGNVPDTQY
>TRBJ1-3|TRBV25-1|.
ASSDQTENTIY
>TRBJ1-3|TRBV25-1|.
ASSEYPVPGHSGNTIY
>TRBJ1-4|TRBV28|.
ASSLGSATNEKLF
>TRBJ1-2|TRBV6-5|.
ASSYDTNYGYT
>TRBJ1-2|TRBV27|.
ASSYDIGSYYGYT
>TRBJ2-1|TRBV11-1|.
ASSPREKTNEQF
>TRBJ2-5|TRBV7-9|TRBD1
ASSPWDSQETQY
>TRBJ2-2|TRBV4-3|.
ASSHPKGRGELGELF
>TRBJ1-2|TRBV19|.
ASSIGPGGAYGYT
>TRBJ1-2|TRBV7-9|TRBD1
ASSSPGQGSYGYT
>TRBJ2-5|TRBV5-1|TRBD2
ASAASGSVETQY
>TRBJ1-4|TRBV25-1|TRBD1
ASSEDRGSEKLF
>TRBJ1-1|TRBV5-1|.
ASGQGENTEAF
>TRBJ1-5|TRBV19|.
ASRRQENSNQPQH